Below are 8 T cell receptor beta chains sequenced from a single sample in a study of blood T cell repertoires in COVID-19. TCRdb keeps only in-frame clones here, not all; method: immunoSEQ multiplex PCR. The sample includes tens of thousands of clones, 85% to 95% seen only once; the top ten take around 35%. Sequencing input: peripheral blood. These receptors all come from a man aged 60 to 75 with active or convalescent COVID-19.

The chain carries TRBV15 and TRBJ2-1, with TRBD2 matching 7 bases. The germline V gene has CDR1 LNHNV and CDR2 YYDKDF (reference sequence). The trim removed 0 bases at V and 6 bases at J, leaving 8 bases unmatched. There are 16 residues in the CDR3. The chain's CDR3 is CATSRDDSRTSNEQFF. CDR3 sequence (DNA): TGTGCCACCAGCAGAGATGACTCGAGGACTAGCAATGAGCAGTTCTTC.

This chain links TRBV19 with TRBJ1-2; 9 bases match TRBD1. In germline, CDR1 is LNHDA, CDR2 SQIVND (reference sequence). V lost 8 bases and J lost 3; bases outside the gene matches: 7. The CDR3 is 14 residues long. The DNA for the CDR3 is TGTGCCAGTGGCTTGGGACAGGGTTACTATGGCTACACCTTC. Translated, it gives CASGLGQGYYGYTF.

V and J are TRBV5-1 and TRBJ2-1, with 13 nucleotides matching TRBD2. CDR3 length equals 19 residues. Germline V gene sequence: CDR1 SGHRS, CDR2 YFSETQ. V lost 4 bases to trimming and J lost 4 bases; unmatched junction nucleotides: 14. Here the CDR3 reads CASSLPPTSGRTLYNEQFF. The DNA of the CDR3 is TGCGCCAGCAGCCTCCCCCCGACTAGCGGGAGGACCCTATACAATGAGCAGTTCTTC. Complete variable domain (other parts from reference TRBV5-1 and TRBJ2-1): KAGVTQTPRYLIKTRGQQVTLSCSPISGHRSVSWYQQTPGQGLQFLFEYFSETQRNKGNFPGRFSGRQFSNSRSEMNVSTLELGDSALYLCASSLPPTSGRTLYNEQFFGPGTRLTVL.

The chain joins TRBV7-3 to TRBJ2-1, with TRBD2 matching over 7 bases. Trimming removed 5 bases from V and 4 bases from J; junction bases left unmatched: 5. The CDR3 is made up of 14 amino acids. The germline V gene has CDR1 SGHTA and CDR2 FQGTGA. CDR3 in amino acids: CASSAGTNYNEQFF. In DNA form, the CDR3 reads TGTGCCAGCAGCGCCGGGACTAATTACAATGAGCAGTTCTTC.

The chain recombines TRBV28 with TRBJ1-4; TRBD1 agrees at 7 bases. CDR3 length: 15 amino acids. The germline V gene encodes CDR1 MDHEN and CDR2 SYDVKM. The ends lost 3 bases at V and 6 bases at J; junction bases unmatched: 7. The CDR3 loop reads CASSLTGQRDEKLFF. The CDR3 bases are TGTGCCAGCAGTTTGACGGGACAGCGAGATGAAAAACTGTTTTTT.

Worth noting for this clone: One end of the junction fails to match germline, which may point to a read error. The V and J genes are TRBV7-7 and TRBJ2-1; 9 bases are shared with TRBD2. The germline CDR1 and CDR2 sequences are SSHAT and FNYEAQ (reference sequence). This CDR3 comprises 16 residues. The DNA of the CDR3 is TGTGCTAGCAGCCCCCTTGGAGCGGGAGGCTACAATGAGCAGTTCTTC. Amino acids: CASSPLGAGGYNEQFF.

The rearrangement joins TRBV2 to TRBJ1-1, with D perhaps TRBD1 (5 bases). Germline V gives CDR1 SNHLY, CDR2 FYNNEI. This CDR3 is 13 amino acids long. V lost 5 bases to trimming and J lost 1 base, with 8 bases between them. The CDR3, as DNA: TGTGCCAGCAGTTATCAGGGGAACACTGAAGCTTTCTTT. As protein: CASSYQGNTEAFF.

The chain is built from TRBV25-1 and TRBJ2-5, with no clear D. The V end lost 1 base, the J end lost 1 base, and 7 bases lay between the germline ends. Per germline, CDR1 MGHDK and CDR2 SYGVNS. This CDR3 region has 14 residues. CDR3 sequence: CASSESGVQETQYF. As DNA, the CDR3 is TGTGCCAGCAGTGAATCCGGAGTCCAAGAGACCCAGTACTTC.